What follows describes a single T cell receptor (beta chain). The antigen is undetermined. This sample was taken from a study of cytomegalovirus exposure and HLA in healthy donors. Findings of the study overall: Among TCR sequences, most were rare, though some public TCRs appeared in many donors.

PCR used 60 Vbeta primers and 13 Jbeta primers. Method: immunoSEQ multiplex PCR; TCRdb's copy keeps in-frame clones and lacks some. The table lists 150,000 to 200,000 clones, almost 85% of them singletons, with approximately 0.25% in the top ten. Looked up from germline, CDR1 is MGHRA and CDR2 is YSYEKL. CDR3 length equals 17 residues. J lost 1 base, V lost 1 base, and 5 bases had no gene match. This clonotype originated in a boy between 10 and 17 years old in good health and CMV-seronegative. Material for sequencing was PBMCs. This chain uses TRBV4-1 with TRBJ2-2, with TRBD2 matching over 8 bases. The CDR3 loop reads CASSQVLAGLNTGELFF. CDR3 nucleotides: TGCGCCAGCAGCCAAGTGTTAGCGGGGTTGAACACCGGGGAGCTGTTTTTT.